Ten or more counts support the clone carrying this T cell receptor beta chain. Its specificity is not known. TCRdb reprocessed the PCR reads via MiXCR and lists one record per CDR3 protein. In the table there are about half a million distinct CDR3 sequences, roughly a fifth of which are singletons. Germline CDR1 reads MNHEY; CDR2 reads SVGEGT. Trimming pared 6 bases from V and 5 bases from J, leaving 10 bases between. The CDR3 runs 13 residues. This entry is derived from a study of molecular identifiers for immune sequencing clone quantification. Study-level points and caveats: Clones above 20 RNA copies contained over 97% of effector molecules but under 1% of naive ones.

Naive CD8 T cells were picked out by sorting for CD8+CD4-CCR7+CD45RA+. The rearrangement links TRBV6-2 or TRBV6-3 to TRBJ2-2; D is possibly TRBD1 (5 bases). The sample was naive CD8+ T cells from blood, with Jurkat cell RNA spiked in. Subset given: FACS-sorted CD8+CD4-CCR7+CD45RA+ naive T cells. The receptor was isolated from a human donor in good health. Some libraries in this study had Jurkat cell RNA spiked in. The CDR3 loop reads CASRAGRTGELFF. In nucleotides, the CDR3 is TGTGCCAGCAGGGCAGGGCGAACCGGGGAGCTGTTTTTT.